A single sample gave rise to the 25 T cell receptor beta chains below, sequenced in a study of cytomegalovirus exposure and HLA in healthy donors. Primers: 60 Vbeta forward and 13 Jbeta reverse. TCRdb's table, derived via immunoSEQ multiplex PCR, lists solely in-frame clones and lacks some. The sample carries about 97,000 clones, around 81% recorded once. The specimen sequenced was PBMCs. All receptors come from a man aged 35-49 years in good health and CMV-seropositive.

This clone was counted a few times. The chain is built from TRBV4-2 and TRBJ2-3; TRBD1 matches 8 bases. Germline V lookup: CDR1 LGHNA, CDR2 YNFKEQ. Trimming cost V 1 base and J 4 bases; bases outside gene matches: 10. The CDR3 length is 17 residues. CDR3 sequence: CASSQGGPGGPADTQYF. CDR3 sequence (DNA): TGTGCCAGCAGCCAAGGAGGGCCAGGGGGCCCCGCAGATACGCAGTATTTT.

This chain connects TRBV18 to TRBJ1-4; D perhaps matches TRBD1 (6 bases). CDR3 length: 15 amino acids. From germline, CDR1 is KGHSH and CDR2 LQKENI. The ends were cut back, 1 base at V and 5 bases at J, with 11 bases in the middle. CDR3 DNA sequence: TGTGCCAGCTCACCACGAGGGACACCCAATGAAAAACTGTTTTTT. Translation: CASSPRGTPNEKLFF.

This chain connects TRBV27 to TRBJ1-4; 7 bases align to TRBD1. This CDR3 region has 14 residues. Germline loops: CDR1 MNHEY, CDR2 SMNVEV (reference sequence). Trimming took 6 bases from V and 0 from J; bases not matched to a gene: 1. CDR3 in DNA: TGTGCCAGCAGCCAGGGGGCAACTAATGAAAAACTGTTTTTT. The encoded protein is CASSQGATNEKLFF.

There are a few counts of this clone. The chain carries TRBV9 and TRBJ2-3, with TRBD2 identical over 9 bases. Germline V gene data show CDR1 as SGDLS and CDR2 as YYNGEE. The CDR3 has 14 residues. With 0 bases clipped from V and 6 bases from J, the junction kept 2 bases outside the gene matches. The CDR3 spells CASSVGLAGDTQYF. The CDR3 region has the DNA TGTGCCAGCAGCGTAGGGCTAGCGGGGGATACGCAGTATTTT.

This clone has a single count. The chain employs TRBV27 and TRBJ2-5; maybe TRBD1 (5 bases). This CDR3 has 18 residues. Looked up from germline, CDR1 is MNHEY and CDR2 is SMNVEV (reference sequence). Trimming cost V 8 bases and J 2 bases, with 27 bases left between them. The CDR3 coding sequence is TGTGCCAGCCGGCTACCCTATTCGGGTAGGGGCAGGCAAGAGACCCAGTACTTC. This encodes CASRLPYSGRGRQETQYF.

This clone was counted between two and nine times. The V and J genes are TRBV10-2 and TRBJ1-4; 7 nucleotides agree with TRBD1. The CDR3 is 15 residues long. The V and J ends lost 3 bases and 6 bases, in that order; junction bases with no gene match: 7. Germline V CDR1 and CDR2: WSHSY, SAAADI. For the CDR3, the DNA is TGCGCCAGCAGTGATGAGAGGGGGCTTTATGAAAAACTGTTTTTT. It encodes CASSDERGLYEKLFF.

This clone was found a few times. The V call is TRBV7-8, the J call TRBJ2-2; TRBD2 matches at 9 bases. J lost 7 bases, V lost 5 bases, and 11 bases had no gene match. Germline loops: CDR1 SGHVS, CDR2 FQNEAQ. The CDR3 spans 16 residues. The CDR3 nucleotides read TGTGCCAGCAGCCCAGGCGGCGGGAGGGCCGACGGGGAGCTGTTTTTT. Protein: CASSPGGGRADGELFF.

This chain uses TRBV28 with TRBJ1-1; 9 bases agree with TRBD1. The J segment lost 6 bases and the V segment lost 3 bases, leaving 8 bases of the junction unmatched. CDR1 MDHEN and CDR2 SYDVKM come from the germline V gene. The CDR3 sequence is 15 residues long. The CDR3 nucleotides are TGTGCCAGCAGTTTTATAGGGACAGGGACCCCTGAAGCTTTCTTT. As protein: CASSFIGTGTPEAFF.

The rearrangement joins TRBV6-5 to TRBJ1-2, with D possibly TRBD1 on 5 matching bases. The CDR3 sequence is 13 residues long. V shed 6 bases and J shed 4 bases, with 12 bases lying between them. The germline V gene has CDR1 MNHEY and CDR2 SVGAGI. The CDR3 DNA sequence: TGTGCCAGCAGCTCCAGGGATCTCTATGGCTACACCTTC. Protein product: CASSSRDLYGYTF.

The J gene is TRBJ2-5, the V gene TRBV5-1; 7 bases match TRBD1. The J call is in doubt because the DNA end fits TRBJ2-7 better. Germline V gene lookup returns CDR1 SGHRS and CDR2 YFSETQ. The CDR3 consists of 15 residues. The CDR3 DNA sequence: TGCGCCAGCAGCGACAGGGCGGGTGTTTCCTACGAGCAGTACTTC. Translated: CASSDRAGVSYEQYF.

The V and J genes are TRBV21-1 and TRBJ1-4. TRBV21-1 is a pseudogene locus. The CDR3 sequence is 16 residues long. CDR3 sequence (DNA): TGTGCCAGCAGCACGACGGGGGACGGCCGGGGGGAAAAACTGTTTTTT. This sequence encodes CASSTTGDGRGEKLFF.

For the CDR3, the DNA is TGTGCCAGCAGCTTAGGGCCGGGACAGGGGAACACTGAAGCTTTCTTT. Protein product: CASSLGPGQGNTEAFF. This chain connects TRBV7-8 to TRBJ1-1; the match to TRBD1 covers 9 bases. The CDR3 extends over 16 amino acids. V was pared by 1 base and J by 1 base, with 4 bases of the junction left unmatched. Germline CDR1 reads SGHVS; CDR2 reads FQNEAQ.

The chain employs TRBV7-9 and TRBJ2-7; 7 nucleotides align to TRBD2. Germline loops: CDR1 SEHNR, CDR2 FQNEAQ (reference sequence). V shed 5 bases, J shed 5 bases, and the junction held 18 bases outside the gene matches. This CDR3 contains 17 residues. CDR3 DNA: TGTGCCAGCAGCCCTCCGTTCCGGGCGGGAGTCGGGAACGAGCAGTACTTC. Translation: CASSPPFRAGVGNEQYF.

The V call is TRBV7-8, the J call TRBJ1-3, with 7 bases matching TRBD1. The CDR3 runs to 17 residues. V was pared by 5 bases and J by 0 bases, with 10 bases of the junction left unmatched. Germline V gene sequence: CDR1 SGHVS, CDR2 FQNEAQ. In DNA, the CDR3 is TGTGCCAGCAGCGCCAGGGGGGACAGAGTCTCTGGAAACACCATATATTTT. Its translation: CASSARGDRVSGNTIYF.

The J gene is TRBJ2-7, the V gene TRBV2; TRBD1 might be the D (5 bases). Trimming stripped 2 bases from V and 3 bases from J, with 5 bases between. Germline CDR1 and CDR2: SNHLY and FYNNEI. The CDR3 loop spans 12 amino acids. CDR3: CASSEQGYEQYF. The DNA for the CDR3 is TGTGCCAGCAGTGAACAGGGCTACGAGCAGTACTTC.

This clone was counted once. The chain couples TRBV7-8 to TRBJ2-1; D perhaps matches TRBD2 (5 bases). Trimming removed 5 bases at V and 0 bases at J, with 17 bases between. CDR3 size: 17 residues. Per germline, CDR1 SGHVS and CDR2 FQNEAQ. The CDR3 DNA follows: TGTGCCAGCAGCAATCGGAGGACCGCCAGCTCCTACAATGAGCAGTTCTTC. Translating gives CASSNRRTASSYNEQFF.

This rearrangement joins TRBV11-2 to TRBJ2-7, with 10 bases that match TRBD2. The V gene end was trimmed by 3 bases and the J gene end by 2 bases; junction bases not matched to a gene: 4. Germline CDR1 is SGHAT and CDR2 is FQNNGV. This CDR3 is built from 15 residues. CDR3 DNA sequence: TGTGCCAGCAGCTTTGAGCGGGGGGGAGCCTACGAGCAGTACTTC. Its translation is CASSFERGGAYEQYF.

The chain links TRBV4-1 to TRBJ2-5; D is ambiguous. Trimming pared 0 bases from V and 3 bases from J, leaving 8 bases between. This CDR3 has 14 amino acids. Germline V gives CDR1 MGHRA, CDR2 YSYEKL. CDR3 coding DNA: TGCGCCAGCAGCCAAGATCCGCCGGAAGAGACCCAGTACTTC. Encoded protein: CASSQDPPEETQYF.

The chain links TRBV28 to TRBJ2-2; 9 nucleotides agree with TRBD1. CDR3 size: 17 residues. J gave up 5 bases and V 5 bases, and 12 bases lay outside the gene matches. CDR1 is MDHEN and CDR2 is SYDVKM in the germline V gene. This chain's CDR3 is CASSRRPGQGDTGELFF. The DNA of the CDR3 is TGTGCCAGCAGTAGGCGACCGGGACAGGGCGATACCGGGGAGCTGTTTTTT.

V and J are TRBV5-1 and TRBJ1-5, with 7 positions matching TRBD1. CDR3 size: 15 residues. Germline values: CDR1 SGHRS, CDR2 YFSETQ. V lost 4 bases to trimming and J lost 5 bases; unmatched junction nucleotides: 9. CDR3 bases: TGCGCCAGCAGCGTGTACGGAGGGGGCGATCAGCCCCAGCATTTT. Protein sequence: CASSVYGGGDQPQHF.

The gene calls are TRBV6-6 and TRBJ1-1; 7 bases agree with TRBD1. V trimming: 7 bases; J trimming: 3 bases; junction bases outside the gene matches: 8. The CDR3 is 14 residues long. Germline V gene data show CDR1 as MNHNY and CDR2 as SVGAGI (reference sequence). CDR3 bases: TGTGCCAGCACCCAACAGGGGCCTGACACTGAAGCTTTCTTT. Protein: CASTQQGPDTEAFF.

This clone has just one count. CDR3 coding DNA: TGTGCCAGCAAAGGGACAAGGATAGAGGAGCAGTACTTC. The encoded protein is CASKGTRIEEQYF. The rearrangement joins TRBV18 to TRBJ2-7; maybe TRBD1 (6 bases). The V end was cut by 8 bases, the J end by 7 bases, with 18 bases between. Looked up from germline, CDR1 is KGHSH and CDR2 is LQKENI. This CDR3 contains 13 residues.

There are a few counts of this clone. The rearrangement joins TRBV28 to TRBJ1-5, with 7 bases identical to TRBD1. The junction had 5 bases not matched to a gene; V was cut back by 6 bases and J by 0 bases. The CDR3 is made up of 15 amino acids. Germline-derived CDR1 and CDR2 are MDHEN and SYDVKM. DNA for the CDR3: TGTGCCAGCAGCTCCGGGACAGTTAGCAATCAGCCCCAGCATTTT. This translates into CASSSGTVSNQPQHF.

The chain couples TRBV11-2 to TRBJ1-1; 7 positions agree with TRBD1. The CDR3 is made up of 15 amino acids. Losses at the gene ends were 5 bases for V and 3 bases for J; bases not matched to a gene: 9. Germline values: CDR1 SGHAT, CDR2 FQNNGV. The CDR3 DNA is TGTGCCAGCAGCGACGCCCGCAGGGGGGACACTGAAGCTTTCTTT. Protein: CASSDARRGDTEAFF.

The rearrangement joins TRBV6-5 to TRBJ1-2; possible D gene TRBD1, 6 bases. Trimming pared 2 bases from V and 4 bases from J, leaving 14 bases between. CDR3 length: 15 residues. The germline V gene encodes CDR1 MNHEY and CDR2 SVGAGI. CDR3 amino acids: CASSYGQGPSYGYTF. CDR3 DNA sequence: TGTGCCAGCAGTTACGGGCAGGGGCCCTCCTATGGCTACACCTTC.